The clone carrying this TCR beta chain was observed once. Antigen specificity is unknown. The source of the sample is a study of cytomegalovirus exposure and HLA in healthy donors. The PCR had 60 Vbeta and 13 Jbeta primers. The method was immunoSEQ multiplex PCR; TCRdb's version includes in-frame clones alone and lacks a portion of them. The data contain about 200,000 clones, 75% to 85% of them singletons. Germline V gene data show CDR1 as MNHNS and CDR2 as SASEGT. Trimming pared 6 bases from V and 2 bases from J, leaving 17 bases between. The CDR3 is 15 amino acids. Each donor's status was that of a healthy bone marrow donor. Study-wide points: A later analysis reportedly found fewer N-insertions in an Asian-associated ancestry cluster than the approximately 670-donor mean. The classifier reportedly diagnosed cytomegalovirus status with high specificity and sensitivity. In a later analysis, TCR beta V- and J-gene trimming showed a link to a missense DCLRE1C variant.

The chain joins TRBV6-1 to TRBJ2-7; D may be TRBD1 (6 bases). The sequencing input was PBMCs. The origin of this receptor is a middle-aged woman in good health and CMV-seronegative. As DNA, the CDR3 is TGTGCCAGCAGCCTTCTGGGGGCCGAACCCTACGAGCAGTACTTC. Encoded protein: CASSLLGAEPYEQYF.